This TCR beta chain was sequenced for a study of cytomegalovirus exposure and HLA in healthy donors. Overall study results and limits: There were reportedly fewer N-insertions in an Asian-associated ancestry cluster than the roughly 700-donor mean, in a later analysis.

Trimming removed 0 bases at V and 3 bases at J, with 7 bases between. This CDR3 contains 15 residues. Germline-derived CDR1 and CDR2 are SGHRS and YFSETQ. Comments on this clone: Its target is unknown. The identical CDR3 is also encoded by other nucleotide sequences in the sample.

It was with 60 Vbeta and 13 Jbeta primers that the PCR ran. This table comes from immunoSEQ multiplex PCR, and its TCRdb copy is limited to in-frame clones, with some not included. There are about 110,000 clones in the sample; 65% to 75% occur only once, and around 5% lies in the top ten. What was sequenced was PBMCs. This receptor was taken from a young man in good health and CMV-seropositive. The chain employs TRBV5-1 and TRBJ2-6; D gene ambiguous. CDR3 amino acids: CASSLGASGANVLTF. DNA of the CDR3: TGCGCCAGCAGCTTGGGGGCAAGTGGGGCCAACGTCCTGACTTTC.